This TCR beta chain was sequenced for a study of human T cells and chemical hapten exposure. As regards this clonotype: What it binds is unknown. The junction does not match germline at one end; this may be a read error.

Time point indicated: patch test 3, about 24 weeks after DPC sensitization. Treatment denoted: therapeutic diphenylcyclopropenone sensitization with weekly scalp DPC. This CDR3 is 12 amino acids long. Whole-study results and caveats: Every donor had alopecia, and their immune response may therefore differ from healthy people's. Sensitizing to DPC left TCRs with a frequency above 1 in 1000 unaltered.

TCRdb reprocessed the RACE reads via MiXCR and lists one record per CDR3 protein. The profile shows roughly 100,000 distinct CDR3 sequences, less than 45% of them singletons. Sequenced material: whole blood, taken in connection with sensitization to the hapten diphenylcyclopropenone (DPC). This clonotype originated in a man between 40 and 49 years old with alopecia areata. Some clones in this sample may be carry-over from other donors' samples. The V and J genes are TRBV12-3 or TRBV12-4 and TRBJ2-7, with 7 bases fitting TRBD1. The CDR3 here is CASSRADRPLFF. CDR3 DNA: TGTGCCAGCAGTCGGGCGGACAGGCCCCTCTTTTTC.